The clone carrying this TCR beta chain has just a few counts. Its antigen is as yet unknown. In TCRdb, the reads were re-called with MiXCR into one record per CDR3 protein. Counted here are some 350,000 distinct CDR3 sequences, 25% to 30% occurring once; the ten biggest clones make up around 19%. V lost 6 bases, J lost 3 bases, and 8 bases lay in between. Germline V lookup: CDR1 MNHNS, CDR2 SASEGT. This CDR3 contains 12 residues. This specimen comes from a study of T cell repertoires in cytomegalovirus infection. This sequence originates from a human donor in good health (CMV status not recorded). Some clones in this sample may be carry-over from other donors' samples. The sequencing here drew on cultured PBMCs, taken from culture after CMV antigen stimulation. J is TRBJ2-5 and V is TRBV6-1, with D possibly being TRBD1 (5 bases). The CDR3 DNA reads TGTGCCAGCAGACCGACAGAAGAGACCCAGTACTTC. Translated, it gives CASRPTEETQYF.